The T cell receptor (beta chain) under discussion was sequenced for a study of control samples from healthy donors and cancer patients. The length of the CDR3 is 15 residues. The V and J ends lost 4 bases and 4 bases, in that order; junction bases with no gene match: 7. CDR1 SGHTA and CDR2 FQGTGA come from the germline V gene. Measured with immunoSEQ multiplex PCR; TCRdb has only the in-frame clones, and not every one. The data contain 85,000 to 100,000 clones, more than 80% of them seen just once; the ten biggest clones take up around 8.5%. This sequence was found in a man younger than 35 in good health. This rearrangement joins TRBV7-3 to TRBJ1-1, with 9 bases matching TRBD1. The sequenced material came from blood. The CDR3: CASSYTGGSGTEAFF. CDR3 bases: TGTGCCAGCAGCTATACAGGGGGCTCAGGCACTGAAGCTTTCTTT.